The clone carrying this T cell receptor beta chain turned up a few times. The target antigen is unknown. Profiling relied on immunoSEQ multiplex PCR, and the TCRdb table lists in-frame clones only, not all of them. This sample yields some 240,000 clones, of which 70% to 90% are seen a single time; roughly 3% belongs to the top ten. Treatment given: some 20 received Ad26.COV2.S at low or high dose, single or two shots; about 5 received placebo; per-sample allocation not given. It was on day 63 after the first vaccine or placebo injection that samples were taken. Immunization relied on an Ad26 vector, which expressed Wuhan-strain SARS-CoV-2 spike. This sample was included in a study of Ad26.COV2.S vaccination and SARS-CoV-2 variants. Turning to the study itself: The authors gave Ad26.COV2.S intramuscularly, either once or twice 56 days apart. Whole-study results and caveats: Total T cell responses may have been underestimated by the TCR breadth and depth analyses.

Sample: peripheral blood, taken in a trial of Ad26.COV2.S vaccine versus placebo. The sequence was obtained from a person between 18 and 65 years old who received the Ad26.COV2.S COVID-19 vaccine or a placebo.

CDR3 DNA: TGCGCCAGCAGCTCTACAGTACAAGAGACCCAGTACTTC. This sequence encodes CASSSTVQETQYF. The chain recombines TRBV4-1 with TRBJ2-5; D unclear. The ends were cut back, 5 bases at V and 2 bases at J, with 9 bases in the middle. The CDR3 loop spans 13 amino acids. Germline CDR1 reads MGHRA; CDR2 reads YSYEKL.